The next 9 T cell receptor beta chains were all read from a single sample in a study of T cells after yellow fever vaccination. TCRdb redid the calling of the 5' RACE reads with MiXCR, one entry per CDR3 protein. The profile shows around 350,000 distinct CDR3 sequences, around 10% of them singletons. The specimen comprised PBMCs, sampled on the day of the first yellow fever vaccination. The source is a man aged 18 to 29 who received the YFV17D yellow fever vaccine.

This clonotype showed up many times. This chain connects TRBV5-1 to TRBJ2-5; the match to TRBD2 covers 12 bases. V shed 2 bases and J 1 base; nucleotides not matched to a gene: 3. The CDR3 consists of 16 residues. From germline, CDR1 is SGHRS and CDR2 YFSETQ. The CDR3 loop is CASSFGLAGFQETQYF. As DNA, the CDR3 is TGCGCCAGCAGCTTTGGACTAGCGGGGTTCCAAGAGACCCAGTACTTC.

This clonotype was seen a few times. The CDR3 sequence is CASSLRGREYEQYV. CDR3 bases: TGTGCCAGCAGCTTGCGGGGGAGGGAGTACGAGCAGTACGTC. The chain has TRBV5-6 and TRBJ2-7; 7 nucleotides align to TRBD2. The CDR3 loop spans 14 amino acids. Germline trimming cut 1 base from V and 4 bases from J; bases unmatched to any gene: 5. Germline V gives CDR1 SGHDT, CDR2 YYEEEE.

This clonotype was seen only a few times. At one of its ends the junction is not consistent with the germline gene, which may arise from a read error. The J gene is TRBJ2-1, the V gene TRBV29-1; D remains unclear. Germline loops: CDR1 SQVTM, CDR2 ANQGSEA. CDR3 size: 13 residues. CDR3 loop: CSVKELPGREQFF. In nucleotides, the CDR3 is TGCAGCGTTAAAGAACTCCCGGGCCGAGAGCAGTTCTTC.

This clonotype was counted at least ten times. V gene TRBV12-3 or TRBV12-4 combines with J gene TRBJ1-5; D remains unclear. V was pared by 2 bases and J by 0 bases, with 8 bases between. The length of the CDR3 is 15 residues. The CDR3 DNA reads TGTGCCAGCAGTTTAAACCTAGGTAGCAATCAGCCCCAGCATTTT. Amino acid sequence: CASSLNLGSNQPQHF.

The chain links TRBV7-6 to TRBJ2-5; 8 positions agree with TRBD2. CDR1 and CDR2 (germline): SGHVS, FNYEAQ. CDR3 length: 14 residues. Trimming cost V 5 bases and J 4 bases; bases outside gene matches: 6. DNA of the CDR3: TGTGCCAGCAGCGTGACACGGGAGGGAGAGACCCAGTACTTC. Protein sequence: CASSVTREGETQYF.

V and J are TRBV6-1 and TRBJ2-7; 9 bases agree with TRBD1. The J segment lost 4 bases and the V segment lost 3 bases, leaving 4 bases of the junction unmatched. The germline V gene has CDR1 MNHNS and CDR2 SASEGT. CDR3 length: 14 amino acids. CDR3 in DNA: TGTGCCAGCAGTGAGAGAGACAGGGGGTACGAGCAGTACTTC. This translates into CASSERDRGYEQYF.

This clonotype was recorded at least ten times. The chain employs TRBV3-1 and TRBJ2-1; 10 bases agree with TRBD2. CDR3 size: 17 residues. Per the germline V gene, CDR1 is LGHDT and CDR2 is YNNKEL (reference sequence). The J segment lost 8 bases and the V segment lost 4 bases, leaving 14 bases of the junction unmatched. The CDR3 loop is CASSLWAGSGGRDEQFF. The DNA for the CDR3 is TGTGCCAGCAGCCTATGGGCTGGTAGCGGGGGGCGCGATGAGCAGTTCTTC.

The DNA of the CDR3 is TGTGCCAGCAGGAGGGACCCCCAGGGAGATACGCAGTATTTT. Its translation is CASRRDPQGDTQYF. The J gene is TRBJ2-3, the V gene TRBV6-2 or TRBV6-3; D may match TRBD1 or TRBD2 (5 bases each). CDR1 is MNHEY and CDR2 is SVGEGT in the germline V gene. The V gene lost 6 bases and the J gene lost 5 bases, with 15 bases spanning the gap. The CDR3 sequence is 14 residues long.

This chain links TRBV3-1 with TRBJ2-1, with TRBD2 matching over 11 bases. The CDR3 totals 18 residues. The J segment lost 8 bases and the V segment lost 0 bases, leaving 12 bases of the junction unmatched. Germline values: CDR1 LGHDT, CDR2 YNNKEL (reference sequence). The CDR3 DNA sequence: TGTGCCAGCAGCCAAGAGCGACGACTAGCGGGGCGTCGCGATGAGCAGTTCTTC. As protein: CASSQERRLAGRRDEQFF.